One sample yielded the 15 T cell receptor beta chains listed below, sequenced in a study of T cell responses to AZD1222 COVID-19 vaccine. TCRdb keeps only in-frame clones here, not all; method: immunoSEQ multiplex PCR. This table holds 150,000 or so clones, around 92% found once. This specimen consisted of peripheral blood, obtained 28 days after the second AZD1222 dose. Every receptor here comes from an adult who received the AZD1222 COVID-19 vaccine.

The chain joins TRBV4-1 to TRBJ2-1, with D maybe TRBD2 (5 bases). The CDR3 is made up of 15 amino acids. CDR1 is MGHRA, CDR2 YSYEKL, per germline. Trimming cost V 1 base and J 2 bases, with 9 bases left between them. The CDR3 DNA reads TGCGCCAGCAGCCAAGGGAGGCGGACCTACAATGAGCAGTTCTTC. Amino acid sequence: CASSQGRRTYNEQFF.

The V gene is TRBV28, the J gene TRBJ1-2; unclear D gene. Trimming stripped 10 bases from V and 4 bases from J, with 16 bases between. Per germline, CDR1 MDHEN and CDR2 SYDVKM. This CDR3 has 13 residues. The CDR3: CATSYGVTYGYTF. CDR3 DNA: TGTGCCACCTCATACGGGGTGACCTATGGCTACACCTTC.

CDR3 amino acids: CASSSADTQYF. The CDR3 nucleotides read TGTGCCAGCAGTTCGGCAGATACGCAGTATTTT. The chain joins TRBV6-5 to TRBJ2-3; D unclear. From germline, CDR1 is MNHEY and CDR2 SVGAGI. CDR3 length equals 11 residues. V lost 4 bases, J lost 4 bases, and 3 bases lay in between.

This clone has only a few counts. The J gene is TRBJ1-5, the V gene TRBV7-9; TRBD1 is a possible D gene (5 bases). The CDR3 loop spans 14 amino acids. Germline CDR1 reads SEHNR; CDR2 reads FQNEAQ (reference sequence). V was clipped by 5 bases and J by 3 bases, with 11 bases between them. The CDR3 protein is CASSPPGYNQPQHF. In DNA form, the CDR3 reads TGTGCCAGCAGCCCGCCAGGGTACAATCAGCCCCAGCATTTT. The complete variable domain, with remaining parts taken from reference TRBV7-9 and TRBJ1-5, reads DTGVSQNPRHKITKRGQNVTFRCDPISEHNRLYWYRQTLGQGPEFLTYFQNEAQLEKSRLLSDRFSAERPKGSFSTLEIQRTEQGDSAMYLCASSPPGYNQPQHFGDGTRLSIL.

This chain joins TRBV6-5 and TRBJ1-5, with D tentatively TRBD1 (5 bases). This CDR3 region has 15 residues. Germline CDR1 is MNHEY and CDR2 is SVGAGI. V was pared by 6 bases and J by 4 bases, with 16 bases between. The CDR3 region has the DNA TGTGCCAGCAGCCTAGGCCGACAGCGAAATCAGCCCCAGCATTTT. It codes for CASSLGRQRNQPQHF.

The rearrangement uses TRBV19 and TRBJ1-2, with 10 bases lining up with TRBD1. Trimming took 4 bases from V and 5 from J; bases not matched to a gene: 1. This CDR3 contains 13 residues. From germline, CDR1 is LNHDA and CDR2 SQIVND (reference sequence). The DNA for the CDR3 is TGTGCCAGTAGTAGGGGACAGGGGTATGGCTACACCTTC. Its translation is CASSRGQGYGYTF.

Here the CDR3 reads CAFGRTETQYF. The CDR3 DNA sequence: TGTGCTTTTGGAAGGACGGAGACCCAGTACTTC. This chain uses TRBV30 with TRBJ2-5, with D unclear. The CDR3 runs 11 residues. From germline, CDR1 is GTSNPN and CDR2 SVGIG (reference sequence).

The chain joins TRBV28 to TRBJ2-1; D is undetermined. Trimming took 4 bases from V and 9 from J, leaving 10 bases between them. Looked up from germline, CDR1 is MDHEN and CDR2 is SYDVKM. This CDR3 has 12 residues. The CDR3 DNA reads TGTGCCAGCAGTTCCGGATTGGTTGAGCAGTTCTTC. Translating gives CASSSGLVEQFF.

Only one count was recorded for this clone. This sequence joins TRBV6-1 and TRBJ2-1; D gene uncertain. The germline gives CDR1 MNHNS, CDR2 SASEGT. V was cut by 2 bases and J by 9 bases, with 8 bases left in between. The CDR3 loop spans 12 amino acids. CDR3 residues: CASSELGGEQFF. The CDR3 nucleotides read TGTGCCAGCAGTGAACTGGGCGGTGAGCAGTTCTTC.

This clone was counted once. The CDR3 DNA is TGTGCCAGCAGTTTTGGGGATCCGACAGACCTGCCCGACGAGCAGTACTTC. Translation: CASSFGDPTDLPDEQYF. This chain connects TRBV28 to TRBJ2-7, with D tentatively TRBD1 (5 bases). The V gene lost 3 bases and the J gene lost 5 bases, with 23 bases spanning the gap. The CDR3 runs to 17 residues. Germline V gene sequence: CDR1 MDHEN, CDR2 SYDVKM. The full variable domain, completed using reference TRBV28 and TRBJ2-7, is DVKVTQSSRYLVKRTGEKVFLECVQDMDHENMFWYRQDPGLGLRLIYFSYDVKMKEKGDIPEGYSVSREKKERFSLILESASTNQTSMYLCASSFGDPTDLPDEQYFGPGTRLTVT.

J is TRBJ2-1 and V is TRBV11-3; D gene ambiguous. CDR3 size: 13 residues. CDR1 and CDR2 from the germline V gene are SGHNT and YENEEA. V lost 0 bases and J 2 bases, leaving 2 bases between the germline ends. The CDR3 DNA reads TGTGCCAGCAGCTTAGAAGCCTACAATGAGCAGTTCTTC. Residues: CASSLEAYNEQFF.

This clone was picked up one time. V and J are TRBV5-1 and TRBJ1-1; 9 nucleotides line up with TRBD1. Germline CDR1 and CDR2: SGHRS and YFSETQ. The J segment lost 5 bases and the V segment lost 4 bases, leaving 9 bases of the junction unmatched. This CDR3 spans 15 amino acids. CDR3 nucleotide sequence: TGCGCCAGCAGCCCGGGGACAGGGAGCGAGACTGAAGCTTTCTTT. Its translation is CASSPGTGSETEAFF.

This clone has just a few counts. The gene calls are TRBV5-6 and TRBJ2-1; D uncertain. V lost 4 bases and J 9 bases, leaving 14 bases between the germline ends. Germline values: CDR1 SGHDT, CDR2 YYEEEE. This CDR3 comprises 13 residues. The CDR3 bases are TGTGCCAGCAGCGCGACCCGCCGTCGTGAGCAGTTCTTC. Encoded protein: CASSATRRREQFF.

This chain links TRBV5-4 with TRBJ2-1; no clear D. Germline CDR1 and CDR2: SGHNT and YYREEE (reference sequence). The germline V and J ends were trimmed by 2 bases and 9 bases, with 15 bases remaining between them. The CDR3 runs to 14 residues. The CDR3 nucleotides are TGTGCCAGCAGCTTTGTCACACCCCCCAGTGAGCAGTTCTTC. Translating gives CASSFVTPPSEQFF.

The chain has TRBV6-5 and TRBJ2-7; D perhaps matches TRBD1 (5 bases). Germline V CDR1 and CDR2: MNHEY, SVGAGI. This CDR3 comprises 12 residues. V shed 5 bases and J shed 7 bases, with 12 bases lying between them. The CDR3 here is CASSPGFREQYF. The CDR3 DNA reads as TGTGCCAGCAGTCCAGGGTTCCGGGAGCAGTACTTC.